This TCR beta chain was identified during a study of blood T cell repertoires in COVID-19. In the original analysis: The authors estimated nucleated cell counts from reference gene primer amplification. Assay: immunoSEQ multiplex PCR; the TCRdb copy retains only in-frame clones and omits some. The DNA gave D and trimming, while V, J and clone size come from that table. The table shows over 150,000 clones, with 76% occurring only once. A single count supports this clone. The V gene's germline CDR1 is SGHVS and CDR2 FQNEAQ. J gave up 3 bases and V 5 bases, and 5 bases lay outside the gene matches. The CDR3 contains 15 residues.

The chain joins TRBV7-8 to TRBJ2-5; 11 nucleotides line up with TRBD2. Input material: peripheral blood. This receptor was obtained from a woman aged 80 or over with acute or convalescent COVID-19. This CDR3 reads CASSPRLAGKETQYF. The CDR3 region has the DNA TGTGCCAGCAGCCCCCGACTAGCGGGGAAAGAGACCCAGTACTTC. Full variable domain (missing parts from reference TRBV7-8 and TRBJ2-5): GAGVSQSPRYKVAKRGQDVALRCDPISGHVSLFWYQQALGQGPEFLTYFQNEAQLDKSGLPSDRFFAERPEGSVSTLKIQRTQQEDSAVYLCASSPRLAGKETQYFGPGTRLLVL.